The 23 T cell receptor beta chains below come from one sample, sequenced in a study of shared clonotypes between healthy human individuals. TCRdb's copy holds only in-frame clones and misses some; the assay was immunoSEQ multiplex PCR. The sample records fewer than 400,000 clones, 74% being singletons. Sequencing was carried out using memory CD4+ T cells sorted from blood. Described subset: CD45RA-negative fraction. The receptors were gathered from a man aged 25-45 years in good health.

The chain combines TRBV5-5 with TRBJ1-4; D is possibly TRBD1 (6 bases). The length of the CDR3 is 18 residues. CDR1 and CDR2 from the germline V gene are SGHKS and YYEKEE (reference sequence). V was pared by 4 bases and J by 0 bases, with 19 bases between. CDR3 region: CASSPVMGGYTTNEKLFF. The CDR3 coding sequence is TGTGCCAGCAGCCCCGTTATGGGGGGCTACACAACTAATGAAAAACTGTTTTTT.

This clone was detected a few times. Other DNA sequences in the sample encode the same CDR3. V is TRBV18 and J is TRBJ2-2; unclear D gene. The CDR3 is 12 residues long. Germline-derived CDR1 and CDR2 are KGHSH and LQKENI. V dropped 4 bases and J dropped 3 bases, with 3 bases sitting between them. CDR3 sequence reads: CASSLYTGELFF. DNA of the CDR3: TGTGCCAGCTCACTTTACACCGGGGAGCTGTTTTTT.

The V gene is TRBV19, the J gene TRBJ1-1, with D tentatively TRBD1 (6 bases). The CDR3 spans 13 residues. Trimming shortened V by 7 bases and J by 0 bases, and 9 bases separated the two germline ends. In germline, CDR1 is LNHDA, CDR2 SQIVND (reference sequence). The chain's CDR3 is CASNGQLNTEAFF. The CDR3 DNA reads TGTGCCAGTAACGGACAGCTGAACACTGAAGCTTTCTTT. The full variable domain, rest sourced from reference TRBV19 and TRBJ1-1, is DGGITQSPKYLFRKEGQNVTLSCEQNLNHDAMYWYRQDPGQGLRLIYYSQIVNDFQKGDIAEGYSVSREKKESFPLTVTSAQKNPTAFYLCASNGQLNTEAFFGQGTRLTVV.

This clone was counted at least ten times. This rearrangement joins TRBV2 to TRBJ2-5, with a weak D call TRBD1 (5 bases). The CDR3 is made up of 14 amino acids. Germline values: CDR1 SNHLY, CDR2 FYNNEI. The V end lost 9 bases, the J end lost 2 bases, and 16 bases lay between the germline ends. CDR3 nucleotide sequence: TGTGCCAGACAAGCAAACCCAGGGCAAGAGACCCAGTACTTC. Translating it yields CARQANPGQETQYF.

This clone has a count of ten or more. The CDR3 spells CASSGGQGESGYTF. The CDR3 bases are TGCGCCAGCAGCGGTGGACAGGGGGAGAGTGGCTACACCTTC. The gene calls are TRBV5-1 and TRBJ1-2; 10 bases match TRBD1. The CDR3 extends over 14 amino acids. Germline V lookup: CDR1 SGHRS, CDR2 YFSETQ. The V segment lost 4 bases and the J segment 7 bases; nucleotides outside the gene matches: 7.

J is TRBJ2-1 and V is TRBV29-1; 14 bases agree with TRBD2. J lost 5 bases, V lost 7 bases, and 13 bases had no gene match. The CDR3 loop spans 17 amino acids. CDR1 and CDR2 (germline): SQVTM, ANQGSEA. Here the CDR3 reads CSGSGTSGSHGHNEQFF. The CDR3 region has the DNA TGCAGCGGGTCCGGGACTAGCGGGAGTCACGGCCACAATGAGCAGTTCTTC.

This clone showed up just a few times. The rearrangement joins TRBV7-8 to TRBJ2-1; the match to TRBD1 covers 7 bases. The CDR3 has 15 amino acids. Looked up from germline, CDR1 is SGHVS and CDR2 is FQNEAQ. The ends lost 7 bases at V and 2 bases at J; junction bases unmatched: 8. The CDR3 DNA reads TGTGCCAGCACCCGGGGACAGACCACCTACAATGAGCAGTTCTTC. This codes for CASTRGQTTYNEQFF.

V gene TRBV29-1 combines with J gene TRBJ2-3; D tentatively fits TRBD1 or TRBD2 (5 bases each). V lost 2 bases and J lost 5, with 17 bases in between. Per germline, CDR1 SQVTM and CDR2 ANQGSEA. This CDR3 spans 15 amino acids. The CDR3 loop reads CSVETASGRGDTQYF. CDR3 bases: TGCAGCGTTGAAACCGCCAGCGGAAGGGGAGATACGCAGTATTTT.

V is TRBV6-5 and J is TRBJ1-1; D remains ambiguous. The CDR3 is made up of 14 amino acids. The germline V and J ends were trimmed by 0 bases and 4 bases, with 9 bases remaining between them. Per the germline V gene, CDR1 is MNHEY and CDR2 is SVGAGI. The CDR3 region is CASSYSRIGTEAFF. The CDR3 nucleotides are TGTGCCAGCAGTTACTCGAGGATCGGCACTGAAGCTTTCTTT.

The chain carries TRBV11-2 and TRBJ2-5; 9 positions match TRBD2. CDR1 and CDR2 from the germline V gene are SGHAT and FQNNGV. V lost 2 bases to trimming and J lost 6 bases; unmatched junction nucleotides: 10. This CDR3 is 16 amino acids long. The CDR3 DNA follows: TGTGCCAGCAGCTTACTAGCGGGAAGTATACAAAAGACCCAGTACTTC. Translated, it gives CASSLLAGSIQKTQYF.

The chain is built from TRBV10-1 and TRBJ2-3; maybe TRBD2 (5 bases). Germline V CDR1 and CDR2: WNHNN, SYGVQD (reference sequence). The CDR3 has 13 amino acids. Trimming took off 2 bases at V and 4 bases at J, with 7 bases between the two ends. This CDR3 reads CASSEVGADTQYF. The CDR3, as DNA: TGCGCCAGCAGTGAGGTCGGGGCAGATACGCAGTATTTT.

This chain uses TRBV27 with TRBJ2-5, with 7 bases matching TRBD2. Germline V lookup: CDR1 MNHEY, CDR2 SMNVEV (reference sequence). The CDR3 loop spans 15 amino acids. The junction had 5 bases not matched to a gene; V was cut back by 2 bases and J by 2 bases. CDR3 residues: CASSLAPGGQETQYF. For the CDR3, the DNA is TGTGCCAGCAGTTTAGCTCCGGGGGGACAAGAGACCCAGTACTTC.

The chain links TRBV6-1 to TRBJ1-3; TRBD1 might be the D (5 bases). The CDR3 covers 14 residues. Germline CDR1 and CDR2: MNHNS and SASEGT. V lost 6 bases and J lost 4, with 13 bases in between. In nucleotides, the CDR3 is TGTGCCAGCAGCGGGGGAGGTGCAGGAAACACCATATATTTT. Its translation is CASSGGGAGNTIYF.

The V gene is TRBV2, the J gene TRBJ1-1, with a weak D call TRBD1 (5 bases). The CDR3 totals 12 residues. Germline loops: CDR1 SNHLY, CDR2 FYNNEI. V was pared by 2 bases and J by 6 bases, with 7 bases between. CDR3 loop: CASSEQGSEAFF. The CDR3, as DNA: TGTGCCAGCAGTGAACAGGGCTCTGAAGCTTTCTTT.

The chain couples TRBV5-1 to TRBJ2-1, with 8 nucleotides matching TRBD1. Germline assignment: CDR1 SGHRS and CDR2 YFSETQ. CDR3 length: 16 residues. The V segment lost 4 bases and the J segment 1 base; nucleotides outside the gene matches: 7. As DNA, the CDR3 is TGCGCCAGCAGCACAGGACAGGGATGGTCCTACAATGAGCAGTTCTTC. Protein sequence: CASSTGQGWSYNEQFF.

The rearrangement uses TRBV11-2 and TRBJ2-7, with D unclear. This CDR3 comprises 14 residues. Germline V gives CDR1 SGHAT, CDR2 FQNNGV. V shed 4 bases and J shed 1 base, with 11 bases lying between them. The CDR3 bases are TGTGCCAGCAGCTCCAGCGTTCGATCCTACGAGCAGTACTTC. Translation: CASSSSVRSYEQYF. Complete variable domain (other parts from reference TRBV11-2 and TRBJ2-7): EAGVAQSPRYKIIEKRQSVAFWCNPISGHATLYWYQQILGQGPKLLIQFQNNGVVDDSQLPKDRFSAERLKGVDSTLKIQPAKLEDSAVYLCASSSSVRSYEQYFGPGTRLTVT.

V gene TRBV10-2 combines with J gene TRBJ2-5, with D uncertain. This CDR3 contains 13 residues. Trimming stripped 2 bases from V and 2 bases from J, with 6 bases between. CDR1 is WSHSY, CDR2 SAAADI, per germline. The CDR3 region is CASSEDTQETQYF. CDR3 bases: TGCGCCAGCAGTGAGGACACTCAAGAGACCCAGTACTTC.

Here the CDR3 reads CASSEAIGQDGYTF. The CDR3 DNA is TGTGCCAGCAGTGAAGCGATAGGCCAAGATGGCTACACCTTC. The chain is built from TRBV2 and TRBJ1-2; D call uncertain. The CDR3 consists of 14 residues. The V end lost 0 bases, the J end lost 6 bases, and 11 bases lay between the germline ends. From germline, CDR1 is SNHLY and CDR2 FYNNEI.

The V and J genes are TRBV7-3 and TRBJ2-5; TRBD1 aligns across 10 bases. Germline V lookup: CDR1 SGHTA, CDR2 FQGTGA. This CDR3 region has 15 residues. J gave up 2 bases and V 5 bases, and 5 bases lay outside the gene matches. CDR3 bases: TGTGCCAGCAGCAAAGACAGGGGGCCACAAGAGACCCAGTACTTC. Protein: CASSKDRGPQETQYF.

V gene TRBV7-9 combines with J gene TRBJ2-5; perhaps D is TRBD1 or TRBD2 (6 bases each). Trimming pared 3 bases from V and 5 bases from J, leaving 16 bases between. The CDR3 has 15 residues. The germline V gene has CDR1 SEHNR and CDR2 FQNEAQ (reference sequence). The CDR3 coding sequence is TGTGCCAGCAGCTTCCTTAGCGGAGGGGGGGAGACCCAGTACTTC. Protein: CASSFLSGGGETQYF.

To note about this clone: Other DNA sequences from this sample encode an identical CDR3 as well. J is TRBJ2-2 and V is TRBV18; D perhaps matches TRBD1 (6 bases). V was clipped by 0 bases and J by 1 base, with 12 bases between them. CDR1 and CDR2 (germline): KGHSH, LQKENI. The CDR3 has 17 residues. CDR3: CASSPPKTGLNTGELFF. DNA for the CDR3: TGTGCCAGCTCACCACCGAAAACAGGGCTGAACACCGGGGAGCTGTTTTTT.

This rearrangement joins TRBV9 to TRBJ1-5; D might be TRBD1 (5 bases). The CDR3 loop spans 15 amino acids. Deletions cut 3 bases from V and 1 base from J, with 11 bases between. Germline V lookup: CDR1 SGDLS, CDR2 YYNGEE. CDR3 residues: CASSATELSNQPQHF. The DNA for the CDR3 is TGTGCCAGCAGCGCGACAGAGCTCAGCAATCAGCCCCAGCATTTT.

V and J are TRBV2 and TRBJ2-7, with D hard to call. In germline, CDR1 is SNHLY, CDR2 FYNNEI. The CDR3 is 12 amino acids. V was clipped by 2 bases and J by 12 bases, with 14 bases between them. The CDR3 region is CASSEIVGRSYF. CDR3 bases: TGTGCCAGCAGTGAAATAGTGGGTCGCTCGTACTTC.